The rows below give T cell receptor beta chains drawn from one sample of a study of vaccination and CD4 T cells after COVID-19. One entry per CDR3 protein results from TCRdb running MiXCR on the PCR reads. The sample carries about 19,000 distinct CDR3 sequences, 45% to 70% recorded once. Sequenced material: CD4+ T cells from blood, taken after SARS-CoV-2 vaccination. These receptors all come from a human donor who had recovered from COVID-19. CDR3s include the opening cysteine and the closing phenylalanine or tryptophan. A D gene is named only where the DNA matches it firmly. Only part of the rows carry a size: once, few, many, or a class if the clone is expanded.

few TRBJ2-5 TRBV7-9 TRBD2 TGTGCCAGCAGCGTTAGCGGGGACGAGACCCAGTACTTC CASSVSGDETQYF
few TRBJ1-3 TRBV6-5 - TGTGCCAGCAGTTACTCGAGGGACACCATATATTTT CASSYSRDTIYF
- TRBJ1-5 TRBV28 - TGTGCCAGCAGCTCTTTAAAGGGGGATAGGCTGTATCAGCCCCAGCATTTT CASSSLKGDRLYQPQHF
- TRBJ1-5 TRBV21-1 - TGTGCCAGCAGCAAAGAGAGCAATCAGCCCCAGCATTTT CASSKESNQPQHF
- TRBJ1-1 TRBV2 - TGTGCCAGCAGTAAGACCCGGACGCCGGTGAAAGTAGAAGCTTTCTTT CASSKTRTPVKVEAFF
- TRBJ2-1 TRBV7-2 - TGTGCCAGCAGCTTAGGCACAGGTCAGCACAATGAGCAGTTCTTC CASSLGTGQHNEQFF
- TRBJ1-1 TRBV6-5 - TGTGCCAGCAGTTACTTCGGTGGCACTGAAGCTTTCTTT CASSYFGGTEAFF
- TRBJ2-7 TRBV6-5 - TGTGCCAGCAGTTATTTCGACGAGCAGTACTTC CASSYFDEQYF
- TRBJ2-7 TRBV20-1 TRBD2 TGCAGTGCCCTAGCGGGAGCGTTGTACGAGCAGTACTTC CSALAGALYEQYF
- TRBJ2-5 TRBV11-2 - TGTGCCAGCAGCTTAGGAGAGGCGCAGACCCAGTACTTC CASSLGEAQTQYF
- TRBJ1-5 TRBV25-1 TRBD1 TGTGCCAGCAGCGGACAGGGAAATCAGCCCCAGCATTTT CASSGQGNQPQHF
- TRBJ2-7 TRBV2 TRBD2 TGTGCCAGCAGCCTTATTAGCGGGAGTAGTGACGAGCAGTACTTC CASSLISGSSDEQYF
few TRBJ1-5 TRBV20-1 - TGCAGTGTCCCCTTCCGGGGGGGGGGCGATATCAATCAGCCCCAGCATTTT CSVPFRGGGDINQPQHF
- TRBJ2-5 TRBV6-2/TRBV6-3 - TGTGCCAGCAGCGCGACCCAAGAGACCCAGTACTTC CASSATQETQYF
few TRBJ2-5 TRBV19 - TGTGCCAGTAGTATAGATCATGACGGGACCCAGTACTTC CASSIDHDGTQYF
- TRBJ2-5 TRBV25-1 - TGTGCCAGCAGTGAATCAAATCAAGAGACCCAGTACTTC CASSESNQETQYF
- TRBJ2-3 TRBV7-9 - TGTGCCAGCAGGTTCAAGGGCACCACAGATACGCAGTATTTT CASRFKGTTDTQYF
few TRBJ2-7 TRBV6-1 TRBD2 TGTGCCAGCAGTGAGATGGCGGGAGACTCCTACGAGCAGTACTTC CASSEMAGDSYEQYF